These 20 T cell receptor beta chains came from one sample sequenced in a study of CD8+CD57+ T cells in acquired aplastic anemia. Patients who underwent sequencing had shown CD8+CD57+ cell expansion by flow cytometry. Genomic DNA, serving as template, underwent TCR beta VDJ and CDR3 profiling. TCRdb re-called the reads with MiXCR, one entry per CDR3 protein. The data contain 150,000 to 200,000 distinct CDR3 sequences, roughly 48% of them seen just once; the ten biggest clones take up over 0.95%. The sample comprised sorted CD4+, CD8+, or CD8+CD57+ T cells (not recorded which) from PBMCs. Every receptor here comes from a human donor with aplastic anemia.

This chain joins TRBV20-1 and TRBJ2-5; the match to TRBD2 covers 13 bases. CDR1 and CDR2 (germline): DFQATT, SNEGSKA (reference sequence). With V trimmed by 0 bases and J by 4 bases, 5 bases remained unmatched. The CDR3 length is 16 residues. The CDR3 region is CSARDLTSGGGETQYF. In DNA form, the CDR3 reads TGCAGTGCTAGAGATCTAACTAGCGGGGGGGGAGAGACCCAGTACTTC.

V gene TRBV20-1 combines with J gene TRBJ1-2; TRBD1 is a possible D gene (5 bases). From germline, CDR1 is DFQATT and CDR2 SNEGSKA (reference sequence). This CDR3 has 15 amino acids. V was shortened by 3 bases and J by 0 bases, with 14 bases between the two germline ends. This chain's CDR3 is CSARGGLTANYGYTF. In nucleotides, the CDR3 is TGCAGTGCTAGGGGGGGGTTGACAGCTAACTATGGCTACACCTTC.

The chain joins TRBV11-2 to TRBJ1-3; 7 bases are a match to TRBD1. After removal of 5 bases from V and 0 bases from J, the junction contained 4 bases not matched to a gene. From germline, CDR1 is SGHAT and CDR2 FQNNGV. The CDR3 consists of 15 residues. CDR3 sequence: CASSPQGISGNTIYF. CDR3 coding DNA: TGTGCCAGCAGCCCACAGGGGATCTCTGGAAACACCATATATTTT. The full variable domain, its missing parts supplied by reference TRBV11-2 and TRBJ1-3, is EAGVAQSPRYKIIEKRQSVAFWCNPISGHATLYWYQQILGQGPKLLIQFQNNGVVDDSQLPKDRFSAERLKGVDSTLKIQPAKLEDSAVYLCASSPQGISGNTIYFGEGSWLTVV.

The V and J genes are TRBV18 and TRBJ1-5; D unresolved. CDR1 KGHSH and CDR2 LQKENI come from the germline V gene. V gave up 6 bases and J gave up 3 bases, with 9 bases separating them. The CDR3 has 13 residues. The CDR3 nucleotides read TGTGCCAGCTCTCAGGACGACAATCAGCCCCAGCATTTT. Its translation is CASSQDDNQPQHF.

This clonotype was seen ten or more times. The chain is built from TRBV20-1 and TRBJ2-7; no definite D call. CDR1 and CDR2 from the germline V gene are DFQATT and SNEGSKA (reference sequence). Trimming removed 3 bases from V and 2 bases from J, with 17 bases in between. The CDR3 sequence is 15 residues long. The CDR3 loop reads CSASLGPVGTYEQYF. The CDR3 coding sequence is TGCAGTGCTAGTTTGGGTCCCGTTGGCACCTACGAGCAGTACTTC.

The V call is TRBV20-1, the J call TRBJ2-5, with D possibly matching TRBD1 (5 bases). CDR3 length: 12 residues. Germline V gene data show CDR1 as DFQATT and CDR2 as SNEGSKA (reference sequence). V lost 1 base and J 2 bases, leaving 5 bases between the germline ends. The DNA of the CDR3 is TGCAGTGCTAGAGGACAGCAAGAGACCCAGTACTTC. Its translation: CSARGQQETQYF.

The V gene is TRBV20-1, the J gene TRBJ2-7; D call uncertain. The V gene lost 1 base and the J gene lost 6 bases, with 4 bases spanning the gap. The CDR3 totals 10 residues. Germline V CDR1 and CDR2: DFQATT, SNEGSKA (reference sequence). CDR3 in amino acids: CSARVGEQYF. The DNA of the CDR3 is TGCAGTGCTAGAGTAGGCGAGCAGTACTTC.

The rearrangement uses TRBV24-1 and TRBJ2-1; TRBD2 aligns across 10 bases. In germline, CDR1 is KGHDR, CDR2 SFDVKD. This CDR3 has 15 amino acids. Losses at the gene ends were 7 bases for V and 4 bases for J; bases not matched to a gene: 6. CDR3 DNA sequence: TGTGCCACCAGGTCCGCTAGCGGGGGATACAATGAGCAGTTCTTC. Translation: CATRSASGGYNEQFF.

As regards this clonotype: Possible read error: a much larger clone is one base away. The genes are TRBV6-5 and TRBJ1-1, with 8 bases matching TRBD1. V shed 2 bases, J shed 3 bases, and the junction held 2 bases outside the gene matches. CDR3 length equals 14 residues. Germline CDR1 is MNHEY and CDR2 is SVGAGI. The DNA of the CDR3 is TGTGCCAGCAGTTACGGACAGGGCCACACTGAAGCTTTCTTT. It translates to CASSYGQGHTEAFF.

The chain couples TRBV6-5 to TRBJ1-6; a weak D match, TRBD1 (5 bases). Trimming removed 0 bases at V and 5 bases at J, with 14 bases between. This CDR3 has 17 residues. The V gene's germline CDR1 is MNHEY and CDR2 SVGAGI. CDR3 nucleotides: TGTGCCAGCAGTTACTCGATGGAGGGGCCGAATAATTCACCCCTCCACTTT. It codes for CASSYSMEGPNNSPLHF.

To note about this clonotype: A read error may be the cause here, since a much bigger clone is one base away. V and J are TRBV2 and TRBJ1-5; D gene ambiguous. Germline assignment: CDR1 SNHLY and CDR2 FYNNEI. V lost 11 bases and J 9 bases, leaving 20 bases between the germline ends. CDR3 length: 13 amino acids. The CDR3 here is CAGNVGPGRPQHF. The CDR3 DNA is TGTGCCGGCAACGTAGGTCCCGGGAGGCCCCAGCATTTT. Variable domain in full (rest from reference TRBV2 and TRBJ1-5): EPEVTQTPSHQVTQMGQEVILRCVPISNHLYFYWYRQILGQKVEFLVSFYNNEISEKSEIFDDQFSVERPDGSNFTLKIRSTKLEDSAMYFCAGNVGPGRPQHFGDGTRLSIL.

This clonotype was recorded a few times. J is TRBJ2-7 and V is TRBV29-1; the match to TRBD1 covers 7 bases. The trim removed 2 bases at V and 2 bases at J, leaving 3 bases unmatched. Germline CDR1 is SQVTM and CDR2 is ANQGSEA. The CDR3 extends over 13 amino acids. Written as DNA, the CDR3 is TGCAGCGTTGAACAGGACAGGCCCTACGAGCAGTACTTC. It is translated as CSVEQDRPYEQYF.

Details on this clonotype: With a much larger clone just one base away, this may be a read error. The chain recombines TRBV12-3 or TRBV12-4 with TRBJ1-1; D is ambiguous. The CDR3 sequence is 14 residues long. CDR3 residues: CTSSFGLRTREAFF. The CDR3 DNA follows: TGTACCAGCAGTTTCGGTCTGAGGACTCGTGAAGCTTTCTTT.

This clonotype was seen many times. The chain uses TRBV12-3 or TRBV12-4 and TRBJ2-3; 7 bases line up with TRBD2. The CDR3 contains 14 residues. V lost 2 bases to trimming and J lost 2 bases; unmatched junction nucleotides: 1. This chain's CDR3 is CASSLSGTTDTQYF. CDR3 in DNA: TGTGCCAGCAGTTTAAGCGGGACCACAGATACGCAGTATTTT.

Details on this clonotype: This may come from a read error, since a much larger clone is one base off. The CDR3 does not close with the conserved phenylalanine or tryptophan, likely indicating a read error. The chain is built from TRBV2 and TRBJ2-7, with a weak D call TRBD2 (5 bases). The germline V gene encodes CDR1 SNHLY and CDR2 FYNNEI. Trimming shortened V by 6 bases and J by 7 bases, and 16 bases separated the two germline ends. The CDR3 runs to 13 residues. The CDR3 sequence: CASSQVGVGEQYL. CDR3 DNA sequence: TGTGCCAGCAGCCAAGTCGGGGTCGGGGAGCAGTACCTC.

At least ten counts were recorded for this clonotype. The genes are TRBV2 and TRBJ2-5, with 7 nucleotides matching TRBD2. V lost 7 bases, J lost 5 bases, and 10 bases stayed unmatched. Germline CDR1 is SNHLY and CDR2 is FYNNEI. There are 14 residues in the CDR3. In nucleotides, the CDR3 is TGTGCCAGCACCCTCGGGGGGTCCAGGGAGACCCAGTACTTC. Translating it yields CASTLGGSRETQYF.

The CDR3 loop is CASSSPSGPGGDKPQHF. The CDR3 bases are TGTGCCAGCAGCTCTCCTAGCGGGCCTGGGGGCGATAAGCCCCAGCATTTT. V and J are TRBV6-1 and TRBJ1-5; a possible D gene is TRBD1 (6 bases). The germline V gene encodes CDR1 MNHNS and CDR2 SASEGT. The V end lost 6 bases, the J end lost 8 bases, and 26 bases lay between the germline ends. CDR3 length equals 17 residues.

The table lists this clonotype with many counts. This rearrangement joins TRBV14 to TRBJ2-1; weak D call: TRBD2 (5 bases). Looked up from germline, CDR1 is SGHDN and CDR2 is FVKESK. The CDR3 has 19 residues. V gave up 2 bases and J gave up 6 bases, with 26 bases separating them. CDR3 in DNA: TGTGCCAGCAGCCAAAGTACGTTATCGGGGATTTCCTTTGTCAATGAGCAGTTCTTC. This sequence encodes CASSQSTLSGISFVNEQFF.

The rearrangement uses TRBV2 and TRBJ2-3, with D unclear. V was cut by 8 bases and J by 4 bases, with 16 bases left in between. The CDR3 spans 14 residues. Germline values: CDR1 SNHLY, CDR2 FYNNEI. The CDR3 region is CASGVSVGADTQYF. The CDR3 coding sequence is TGTGCCAGCGGGGTAAGCGTAGGAGCAGATACGCAGTATTTT.

In the case of this clonotype: This could be a read error, since a much larger clone is one nucleotide away. This rearrangement joins TRBV5-1 to TRBJ1-4; TRBD1 agrees at 11 bases. The germline V gene encodes CDR1 SGHRS and CDR2 YFSETQ. The CDR3 covers 15 residues. CDR3: CVSSTRTGGGEKLFF. CDR3 sequence (DNA): TGCGTCAGCAGCACCCGGACAGGGGGCGGTGAAAAACTGTTTTTT.